Shown below are 11 T cell receptor beta chains from a single sample sequenced in a study of blood T cell repertoires in COVID-19. Clones were sequenced by immunoSEQ multiplex PCR, and TCRdb holds only the in-frame ones, with some missing. Here the sample spans more than 75,000 clones, about 84% being singletons. The sample taken for sequencing was peripheral blood. Every receptor here comes from a human donor in a cohort sampled during active COVID-19.

The J gene is TRBJ2-2, the V gene TRBV9, with 10 bases matching TRBD2. CDR1 SGDLS and CDR2 YYNGEE come from the germline V gene. The CDR3 contains 16 residues. J lost 5 bases, V lost 2 bases, and 6 bases had no gene match. CDR3 DNA sequence: TGTGCCAGCAGCGTCGGGACTAGCGCCAGTACCGGGGAGCTGTTTTTT. Its protein is CASSVGTSASTGELFF.

The CDR3 DNA sequence: TGTGCCAGCAGCGGTATTCCGACAGGCTCAAGCAATGAGCAGTTCTTC. Protein: CASSGIPTGSSNEQFF. The gene calls are TRBV5-5 and TRBJ2-1; tentatively, D is TRBD1 (6 bases). Trimming removed 4 bases at V and 6 bases at J, with 20 bases between. Germline CDR1 reads SGHKS; CDR2 reads YYEKEE (reference sequence). CDR3 length equals 16 residues.

The chain uses TRBV6-5 and TRBJ1-4, with no clear D. Trimming stripped 8 bases from V and 0 bases from J, with 7 bases between. Germline lookup yields CDR1 MNHEY and CDR2 SVGAGI. The CDR3 consists of 13 residues. This CDR3 is CASHSATNEKLFF. The CDR3 bases are TGTGCCAGCCACAGTGCAACTAATGAAAAACTGTTTTTT.

J is TRBJ1-1 and V is TRBV7-6, with D possibly TRBD1 on 5 matching bases. CDR3 size: 14 residues. Trimming took 1 base from V and 1 from J, leaving 7 bases between them. CDR1 is SGHVS, CDR2 FNYEAQ, per germline. The CDR3 spells CASSLGRANTEAFF. The CDR3 nucleotides are TGTGCCAGCAGCTTAGGCAGGGCGAACACTGAAGCTTTCTTT. The full variable domain, rest sourced from reference TRBV7-6 and TRBJ1-1, is GAGVSQSPRYKVTKRGQDVALRCDPISGHVSLYWYRQALGQGPEFLTYFNYEAQQDKSGLPNDRFSAERPEGSISTLTIQRTEQRDSAMYRCASSLGRANTEAFFGQGTRLTVV.

J is TRBJ2-3 and V is TRBV5-5, with TRBD2 matching over 14 bases. This CDR3 has 16 residues. CDR1 is SGHKS and CDR2 is YYEKEE in the germline V gene (reference sequence). The trim removed 3 bases at V and 3 bases at J, leaving 3 bases unmatched. The CDR3 region is CASSSGLAGDTDTQYF. DNA of the CDR3: TGTGCCAGCAGCTCGGGACTAGCGGGGGATACAGATACGCAGTATTTT.

The chain's CDR3 is CASSLSKGQMYNEQFF. DNA of the CDR3: TGTGCCAGCAGCTTGTCTAAAGGACAGATGTACAATGAGCAGTTCTTC. This rearrangement joins TRBV5-5 to TRBJ2-1, with D maybe TRBD1 (6 bases). The CDR3 runs 16 residues. Per germline, CDR1 SGHKS and CDR2 YYEKEE (reference sequence). V was shortened by 1 base and J by 4 bases, with 15 bases between the two germline ends.

This chain joins TRBV25-1 and TRBJ1-2; D perhaps matches TRBD1 (5 bases). Trimming left V 1 base short and J 8 bases short, with 20 bases between. CDR1 and CDR2 from the germline V gene are MGHDK and SYGVNS. CDR3 size: 16 residues. The CDR3, as DNA: TGTGCCAGCAGTGAATTCGGGCAGGGACCCGGAGGGGGCTACACCTTC. Protein sequence: CASSEFGQGPGGGYTF.

This sequence joins TRBV18 and TRBJ2-7; D unresolved. V lost 10 bases to trimming and J lost 5 bases, with 24 bases between them. The CDR3 is 15 amino acids. Germline CDR1 and CDR2: KGHSH and LQKENI. The CDR3 reads CATAPPGTYVDEQYF. CDR3 DNA: TGTGCCACCGCCCCGCCCGGTACTTATGTCGACGAGCAGTACTTC.

This rearrangement joins TRBV12-5 to TRBJ1-1; D unclear. CDR1 is LGHNT, CDR2 FRNRAP, per germline. This CDR3 contains 14 residues. V was clipped by 1 base and J by 1 base, with 7 bases between them. The CDR3 sequence: CASGLGGRNTEAFF. DNA for the CDR3: TGTGCTAGTGGTTTGGGTGGGAGGAACACTGAAGCTTTCTTT.

V and J are TRBV5-1 and TRBJ1-6; D not certain. V was trimmed by 0 bases and J by 7 bases, leaving 11 bases between them. CDR1 SGHRS and CDR2 YFSETQ come from the germline V gene. This CDR3 has 15 amino acids. The CDR3 loop is CASSLGTVGNSPLHF. For the CDR3, the DNA is TGCGCCAGCAGCTTGGGGACTGTCGGAAATTCACCCCTCCACTTT.

This chain joins TRBV5-1 and TRBJ1-1, with 10 bases identical to TRBD1. CDR1 and CDR2 from the germline V gene are SGHRS and YFSETQ. The CDR3 has 16 residues. Unmatched junction bases numbered 5, after V lost 0 bases and J lost 3 bases. The CDR3 is CASSLGGTGVDTEAFF. The CDR3 DNA follows: TGCGCCAGCAGCTTGGGTGGGACAGGGGTTGACACTGAAGCTTTCTTT.